The sequence of this T cell receptor beta chain was determined in a study of CD8 T cells in ankylosing spondylitis. Study observations and caveats: Prior literature has documented some motif variants in synovial fluid and blood from reactive arthritis. Disease-linked clones bore a CD8+ phenotype and were relatively rare in peripheral blood. There was reportedly significant enrichment of clones that were disease-linked in matched ankylosing spondylitis synovial fluid. Ankylosing spondylitis blood appeared to be characterized by a TCR beta motif of about eight highly homologous variants.

TCRdb re-called the 5' RACE reads with MiXCR, one entry per CDR3 protein. The sample lists a few hundred thousand distinct CDR3 sequences, more than 9% occurring once. This CDR3 contains 19 residues. V was clipped by 4 bases and J by 3 bases; unmatched bases: 21. Germline V gene lookup returns CDR1 SGHRS and CDR2 YFSETQ. This clonotype was counted ten times or more. Its antigen is as yet unknown. Sequencing was carried out using blood, either unsorted or a sorted T cell fraction (not recorded which). The genes are TRBV5-1 and TRBJ1-2; 7 nucleotides align to TRBD1. This sequence was found in a male donor with ankylosing spondylitis or in good health (not recorded which). CDR3 DNA: TGCGCCAGCAGCCCGGGTCGTAATGTGTTCGGGACAGAGGACTATGGCTACACCTTC. Translation: CASSPGRNVFGTEDYGYTF.